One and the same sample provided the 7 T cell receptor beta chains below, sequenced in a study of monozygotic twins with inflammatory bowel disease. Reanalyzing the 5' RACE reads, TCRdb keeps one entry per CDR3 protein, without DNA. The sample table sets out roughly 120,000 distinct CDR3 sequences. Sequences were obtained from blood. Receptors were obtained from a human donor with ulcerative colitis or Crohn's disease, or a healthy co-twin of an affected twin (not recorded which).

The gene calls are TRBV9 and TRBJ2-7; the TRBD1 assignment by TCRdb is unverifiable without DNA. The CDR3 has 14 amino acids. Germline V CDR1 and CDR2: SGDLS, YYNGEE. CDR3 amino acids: CASSIRDGPYELYF. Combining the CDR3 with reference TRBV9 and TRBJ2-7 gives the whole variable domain DSGVTQTPKHLITATGQRVTLRCSPRSGDLSVYWYQQSLDQGLQFLIQYYNGEERAKGNILERFSAQQFPDLHSELNLSSLELGDSALYFCASSIRDGPYELYFGPGTRLTVT.

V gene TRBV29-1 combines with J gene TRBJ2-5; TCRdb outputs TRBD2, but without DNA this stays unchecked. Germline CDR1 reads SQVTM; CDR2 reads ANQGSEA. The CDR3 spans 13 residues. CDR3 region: CSVQDQHQETQYF.

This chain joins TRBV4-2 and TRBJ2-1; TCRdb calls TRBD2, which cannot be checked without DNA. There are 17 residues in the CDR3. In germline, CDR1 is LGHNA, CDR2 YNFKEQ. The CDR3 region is CASSHLTSGGRDNEQFF.

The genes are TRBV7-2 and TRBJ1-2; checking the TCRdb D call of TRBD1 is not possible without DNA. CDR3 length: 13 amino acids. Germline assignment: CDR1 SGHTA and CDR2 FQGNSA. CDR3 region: CASSQTGGDGYTF.

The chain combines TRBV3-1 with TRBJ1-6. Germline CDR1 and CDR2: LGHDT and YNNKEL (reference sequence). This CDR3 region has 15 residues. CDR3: CASSQGPSYNSPLHF.

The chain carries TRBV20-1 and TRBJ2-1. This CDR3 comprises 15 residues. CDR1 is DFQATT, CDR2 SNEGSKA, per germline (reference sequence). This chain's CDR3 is CSASLDIEYLDEQFF.

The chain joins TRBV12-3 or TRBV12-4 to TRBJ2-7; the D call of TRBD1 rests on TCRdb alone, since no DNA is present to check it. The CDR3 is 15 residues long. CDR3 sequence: CASSTETGTVYEQYF.